Shown below are 27 T cell receptor beta chains from a single sample sequenced in a study of control samples from healthy donors and cancer patients. Profiled with immunoSEQ multiplex PCR; TCRdb holds only in-frame clones, not every one. Of approximately 94,000 clones listed, approximately 89% are singletons. The sample consisted of blood. These receptors were collected from a woman in her twenties or thirties in good health.

In regard to this clone: The junction does not match germline at one end; this may be a read error. The chain links TRBV28 to TRBJ1-4, with D tentatively TRBD1 (5 bases). The CDR3 has 16 amino acids. The germline CDR1 and CDR2 sequences are MDHEN and SYDVKM. CDR3 amino acids: CASSPSRTREYRGEIF. CDR3 DNA sequence: TGTGCCAGCAGCCCTTCCAGGACAAGGGAGTACCGGGGGGAGATTTTT.

This chain uses TRBV12-3 or TRBV12-4 with TRBJ1-2; D not resolved. This CDR3 has 11 residues. Trimming removed 1 base at V and 4 bases at J, with 1 base between. CDR3: CASSLGYGYTF. The DNA for the CDR3 is TGTGCCAGCAGTTTAGGCTATGGCTACACCTTC.

The sample holds one count of this clone. The chain has TRBV30 and TRBJ1-1; D is perhaps TRBD1 (5 bases). The CDR3 is made up of 11 amino acids. Looked up from germline, CDR1 is GTSNPN and CDR2 is SVGIG (reference sequence). V was pared by 8 bases and J by 11 bases, with 18 bases between. The CDR3 sequence: CAGSGPAGAFF. CDR3 DNA sequence: TGTGCCGGCTCGGGGCCAGCGGGCGCTTTCTTT.

The rearrangement links TRBV19 to TRBJ2-3, with 9 bases matching TRBD2. Germline values: CDR1 LNHDA, CDR2 SQIVND (reference sequence). The CDR3 is 17 residues long. Trimming took 3 bases from V and 0 from J; bases not matched to a gene: 7. CDR3 nucleotide sequence: TGTGCCAGTAGTATCCCCCTAGCGGGACCGAGCACAGATACGCAGTATTTT. It yields the protein CASSIPLAGPSTDTQYF.

This sequence joins TRBV7-9 and TRBJ2-3; D not resolved. CDR3 length: 13 amino acids. Germline V gives CDR1 SEHNR, CDR2 FQNEAQ (reference sequence). Trimming pared 8 bases from V and 6 bases from J, leaving 15 bases between. The CDR3, as DNA: TGTGCCAGCTCCGAACAAGTTGGGGATACGCAGTATTTT. Translation: CASSEQVGDTQYF.

The chain employs TRBV6-6 and TRBJ2-7; TRBD1 matches at 11 bases. CDR3 length equals 16 residues. V dropped 5 bases and J dropped 0; count of bases not matched to a gene: 6. CDR1 is MNHNY, CDR2 SVGAGI, per germline (reference sequence). CDR3 sequence reads: CASSRAGTGGSYEQYF. The CDR3 DNA is TGTGCCAGCAGTAGAGCCGGGACAGGGGGCTCCTACGAGCAGTACTTC.

This chain uses TRBV6-1 with TRBJ2-1, with 8 nucleotides matching TRBD1. This CDR3 region has 16 residues. Germline V gene lookup returns CDR1 MNHNS and CDR2 SASEGT. Germline trimming cut 4 bases from V and 0 bases from J; bases unmatched to any gene: 5. CDR3: CASSGRTGSSYNEQFF. In DNA, the CDR3 is TGTGCCAGCAGTGGTAGGACAGGGAGCTCCTACAATGAGCAGTTCTTC.

The gene calls are TRBV18 and TRBJ2-7; 8 positions match TRBD1. Trimming at V came to 2 bases and at J to 3 bases, leaving 6 bases not matched to a gene. The germline V gene encodes CDR1 KGHSH and CDR2 LQKENI. The CDR3 consists of 15 residues. CDR3: CASSPTGQGGYEQYF. The DNA of the CDR3 is TGTGCCAGCTCACCAACAGGACAGGGAGGCTACGAGCAGTACTTC.

About this clone itself: Different DNA sequences within this sample yield the same CDR3. The rearrangement links TRBV5-1 to TRBJ2-3, with a possible D match to TRBD1 (5 bases). The ends were cut back, 1 base at V and 4 bases at J, with 7 bases in the middle. This CDR3 spans 13 amino acids. CDR1 SGHRS and CDR2 YFSETQ come from the germline V gene. The CDR3 here is CASSLNRPDTQYF. CDR3 DNA: TGCGCCAGCAGCTTGAACAGGCCAGATACGCAGTATTTT.

V usage is TRBV10-3 and J usage is TRBJ2-7, with 10 bases matching TRBD1. The CDR3 runs to 13 residues. Germline CDR1 and CDR2: ENHRY and SYGVKD. V was pared by 6 bases and J by 6 bases, with 5 bases of the junction left unmatched. CDR3 nucleotides: TGTGCCATCAGCCTCCGGGACAGGGGCGAGCAGTACTTC. Protein: CAISLRDRGEQYF.

This chain uses TRBV9 with TRBJ1-6; D ambiguous. Deletions cut 4 bases from V and 6 bases from J, with 14 bases between. Germline V gene sequence: CDR1 SGDLS, CDR2 YYNGEE. The CDR3 sequence is 15 residues long. CDR3 sequence reads: CASSPRGRFNSPLHF. The CDR3 region has the DNA TGTGCCAGCAGCCCCCGTGGTCGTTTTAATTCACCCCTCCACTTT.

As DNA, the CDR3 is TGTGCCAGCACCAAACGAAGGGGAGATCAGTACTTC. Encoded protein: CASTKRRGDQYF. This chain links TRBV12-3 or TRBV12-4 with TRBJ2-4, with D perhaps being TRBD1 or TRBD2 (5 bases each). The CDR3 spans 12 residues. Trimming cost V 7 bases and J 12 bases, with 16 bases left between them.

V gene TRBV18 combines with J gene TRBJ1-3; D unresolved. This CDR3 is 18 amino acids long. Germline lookup yields CDR1 KGHSH and CDR2 LQKENI. Trimming pared 3 bases from V and 1 base from J, leaving 19 bases between. CDR3 coding DNA: TGTGCCAGCTCACCGCTGTCGGTCCACGAATCTTCTGGAAACACCATATATTTT. Translation gives CASSPLSVHESSGNTIYF.

The chain employs TRBV6-5 and TRBJ2-1; 13 nucleotides match TRBD2. The ends lost 6 bases at V and 5 bases at J; junction bases unmatched: 4. Germline values: CDR1 MNHEY, CDR2 SVGAGI. CDR3 length equals 15 residues. In DNA form, the CDR3 reads TGTGCCAGCAGATCACTAGCGGGGGGGGACAATGAGCAGTTCTTC. Translated, it gives CASRSLAGGDNEQFF.

The chain uses TRBV4-1 and TRBJ1-4; D unclear. CDR3 size: 16 residues. Trimming stripped 0 bases from V and 10 bases from J, with 18 bases between. Germline V gene lookup returns CDR1 MGHRA and CDR2 YSYEKL. The CDR3 loop is CASSQEMTVGSGKLFF. Here the CDR3 DNA reads TGCGCCAGCAGCCAAGAGATGACGGTGGGTTCGGGAAAACTGTTTTTT.

V gene TRBV10-3 combines with J gene TRBJ1-2; 9 bases are shared with TRBD1. Germline loops: CDR1 ENHRY, CDR2 SYGVKD. CDR3 length: 14 residues. V shed 3 bases, J shed 5 bases, and the junction held 4 bases outside the gene matches. DNA of the CDR3: TGTGCCATCAGTGAAACAGGGGGCGCTTATGGCTACACCTTC. Encoded protein: CAISETGGAYGYTF.

J is TRBJ2-4 and V is TRBV18; perhaps TRBD2 as D (5 bases). V shed 3 bases and J shed 0 bases, with 6 bases lying between them. This CDR3 is 14 amino acids long. Germline V CDR1 and CDR2: KGHSH, LQKENI. The CDR3 sequence: CASSPRVAKNIQYF. CDR3 coding DNA: TGTGCCAGCTCACCGAGGGTAGCCAAAAACATTCAGTACTTC.

In DNA, the CDR3 is TGTGCCTGGAGTAAGACAGCCAAGACGGGCTACACCTTC. Protein: CAWSKTAKTGYTF. V usage is TRBV30 and J usage is TRBJ1-2, with D possibly TRBD1 on 5 matching bases. V dropped 2 bases and J dropped 8 bases, with 15 bases sitting between them. Germline CDR1 and CDR2: GTSNPN and SVGIG (reference sequence). The CDR3 runs to 13 residues.

This clone was picked up a small number of times. The V and J genes are TRBV6-5 and TRBJ2-7; 9 nucleotides align to TRBD2. There are 15 residues in the CDR3. CDR1 is MNHEY and CDR2 is SVGAGI in the germline V gene. After removal of 5 bases from V and 3 bases from J, the junction contained 8 bases not matched to a gene. The CDR3 loop reads CASSNGGGGSYEQYF. The DNA of the CDR3 is TGTGCCAGCAGTAACGGCGGGGGGGGCAGCTACGAGCAGTACTTC.

The chain is built from TRBV6-4 and TRBJ2-1, with 16 bases matching TRBD2. Germline CDR1 MRHNA, CDR2 SNTAGT. The CDR3 loop spans 16 amino acids. V was pared by 2 bases and J by 7 bases, with 2 bases of the junction left unmatched. Here the CDR3 DNA reads TGTGCCAGCAGTGACGGGACTAGCGGGGGGGAAAATGAGCAGTTCTTC. It is translated as CASSDGTSGGENEQFF.

The chain joins TRBV5-6 to TRBJ2-3; the D is unclear. Trimming stripped 1 base from V and 2 bases from J, with 11 bases between. Germline CDR1 SGHDT, CDR2 YYEEEE. The CDR3 loop spans 15 amino acids. CDR3 sequence: CASSLFGQTTDTQYF. The CDR3 nucleotides read TGTGCCAGCAGCTTGTTTGGGCAGACCACAGATACGCAGTATTTT.

This chain joins TRBV5-4 and TRBJ2-1, with 12 positions matching TRBD2. CDR1 and CDR2 from the germline V gene are SGHNT and YYREEE (reference sequence). The CDR3 length is 16 residues. Trimming removed 1 base from V and 9 bases from J; junction bases left unmatched: 8. CDR3 sequence: CASSLWTSGIRGEQFF. CDR3 nucleotide sequence: TGTGCCAGCAGCTTGTGGACTAGCGGGATCCGGGGTGAGCAGTTCTTC. Full variable domain (rest looked up from reference TRBV5-4 and TRBJ2-1): ETGVTQSPTHLIKTRGQQVTLRCSSQSGHNTVSWYQQALGQGPQFIFQYYREEENGRGNFPPRFSGLQFPNYSSELNVNALELDDSALYLCASSLWTSGIRGEQFFGPGTRLTVL.

The chain combines TRBV15 with TRBJ2-2; either TRBD1 or TRBD2 may supply D (5 bases each). This CDR3 is 15 amino acids long. Trimming stripped 1 base from V and 8 bases from J, with 14 bases between. Germline CDR1 and CDR2: LNHNV and YYDKDF (reference sequence). Here the CDR3 DNA reads TGTGCCACCAGCAGAGGAGGGGTGGAGTCAGGGGAGCTGTTTTTT. Amino acids: CATSRGGVESGELFF. The full variable domain, completed using reference TRBV15 and TRBJ2-2, is DAMVIQNPRYQVTQFGKPVTLSCSQTLNHNVMYWYQQKSSQAPKLLFHYYDKDFNNEADTPDNFQSRRPNTSFCFLDIRSPGLGDTAMYLCATSRGGVESGELFFGEGSRLTVL.

As concerns this clone: The same CDR3 also results from other DNA sequences found in this sample. The chain is built from TRBV7-8 and TRBJ1-1; D gene uncertain. Trimming removed 5 bases at V and 0 bases at J, with 7 bases between. The CDR3 is made up of 13 amino acids. Germline CDR1 and CDR2: SGHVS and FQNEAQ. CDR3 protein: CASSPFLNTEAFF. The DNA for the CDR3 is TGTGCCAGCAGCCCCTTCCTGAACACTGAAGCTTTCTTT.

This chain connects TRBV30 to TRBJ1-5, with a tentative D call TRBD1 (5 bases). This CDR3 spans 12 amino acids. V shed 3 bases and J shed 12 bases, with 15 bases lying between them. Germline V CDR1 and CDR2: GTSNPN, SVGIG (reference sequence). The CDR3 sequence is CAWSTIMGLQHF. The DNA of the CDR3 is TGTGCCTGGAGCACCATTATGGGACTCCAGCATTTT.

The V gene is TRBV3-1 (or the pseudogene TRBV3-2), the J gene TRBJ1-6, with TRBD1 matching 9 bases. The V gene's germline CDR1 is LGHDT and CDR2 YNNKEL (reference sequence). V lost 4 bases and J lost 0; bases outside the gene matches: 4. The CDR3 totals 17 residues. CDR3 DNA sequence: TGTGCCAGCAGCCCCCGGACAGGGGCCTCCTATAATTCACCCCTCCACTTT. Translated: CASSPRTGASYNSPLHF.

The rearrangement uses TRBV5-1 and TRBJ2-5; possible D gene TRBD2, 6 bases. The CDR3 consists of 11 residues. V was cut by 2 bases and J by 12 bases, with 11 bases left in between. The germline V gene has CDR1 SGHRS and CDR2 YFSETQ. CDR3 in DNA: TGCGCCAGCAGCTTAGAGCGGGCGGAGTACTTC. Protein sequence: CASSLERAEYF.